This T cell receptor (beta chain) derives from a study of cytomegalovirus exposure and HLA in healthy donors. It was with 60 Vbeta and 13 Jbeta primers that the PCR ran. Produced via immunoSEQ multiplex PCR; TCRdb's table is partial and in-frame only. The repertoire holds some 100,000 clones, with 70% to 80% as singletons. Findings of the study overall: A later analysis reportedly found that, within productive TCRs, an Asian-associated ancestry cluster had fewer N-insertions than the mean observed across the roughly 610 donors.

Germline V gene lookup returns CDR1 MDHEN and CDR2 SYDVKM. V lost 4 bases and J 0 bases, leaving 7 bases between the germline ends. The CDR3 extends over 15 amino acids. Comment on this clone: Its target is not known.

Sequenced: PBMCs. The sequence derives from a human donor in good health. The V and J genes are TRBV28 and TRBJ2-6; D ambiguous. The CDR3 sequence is CASSYSSSGANVLTF. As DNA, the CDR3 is TGTGCCAGCAGTTACTCGAGCTCTGGGGCCAACGTCCTGACTTTC.